This record looks at one TCR beta chain sequence and its context. In germline, CDR1 is PRHDT, CDR2 FYEKMQ (reference sequence). V was pared by 0 bases and J by 6 bases, with 22 bases between. CDR3 length: 18 amino acids. The data were taken from a study of technical replicates of blood from several donors. The protocol was immunoSEQ multiplex PCR, while the TCRdb copy is restricted to in-frame clones and leaves out a portion. This table holds roughly 66,000 clones, 86% found once. Sequenced sample: PBMCs. This clonotype was sampled from a human donor in good health. Some clones in this sample may be carry-over from other donors' samples. The chain has TRBV13 and TRBJ2-3, with D possibly matching TRBD1 (6 bases). The CDR3 loop reads CASSLGLVPGQGDDTQYF. DNA for the CDR3: TGTGCCAGCAGCTTAGGACTAGTCCCGGGACAAGGAGATGATACGCAGTATTTT.